Listed below are T cell receptor beta chains from one sample, sequenced in a study of CD8 T cells in ankylosing spondylitis. TCRdb used MiXCR to reprocess the 5' RACE reads, holding one entry per CDR3 protein. This table has 85,000 to 100,000 distinct CDR3 sequences, about 8.1% appearing once. Material for sequencing was blood, either unsorted or a sorted T cell fraction (not recorded which). The receptors derive from a male donor with ankylosing spondylitis or in good health (not recorded which). CDR3s include the opening cysteine and the closing phenylalanine or tryptophan. D genes are given only for firm matches. Clone size is shown for a subset of rows, as once, few, many or a class of expanded clone.

v_call	j_call	clone_size	d_call	cdr3_nt	cdr3_aa
TRBV20-1	TRBJ2-2	-	TRBD2	TGCAGTGTTAGGGGGCTAGCGGGGGCAATTACGAACACCGGGGAGCTGTTTTTT	CSVRGLAGAITNTGELFF
TRBV7-3	TRBJ2-3	few	-	TGTGCCAGCAGCTTATTGCGGACTTCCACAGATACGCAGTATTTT	CASSLLRTSTDTQYF
TRBV5-1	TRBJ2-1	many	-	TGCGCCAGCAGCTTGGGGAACACGAGCTCCTACAATGAGCAGTTCTTC	CASSLGNTSSYNEQFF
TRBV10-3	TRBJ2-3	many	-	TGTGCCATCAGTGAGTCGGTCCCAGGGTTGGGGGCCACAGATACGCAGTATTTT	CAISESVPGLGATDTQYF
TRBV28	TRBJ2-3	many	TRBD2	TGTGCCAGTAGGCCGGGAGGCTACACAGATACGCAGTATTTT	CASRPGGYTDTQYF
TRBV7-2	TRBJ1-1	many	TRBD1	TGTGCCAGCCGAACTGGGGGGACAGAGAAATACACTGAAGCTTTCTTT	CASRTGGTEKYTEAFF
TRBV7-9	TRBJ1-2	few	-	TGTGCCAGCAGCTTTAACGCTTATGGCTACACCTTC	CASSFNAYGYTF
TRBV12-3/TRBV12-4	TRBJ2-6	-	TRBD1	TGTGCCAGCAGTTTGGAGACAGGGCCCCGAAGCTCTGGGGCCAACGTCCTGACTTTC	CASSLETGPRSSGANVLTF
TRBV10-3	TRBJ2-7	many	-	TGTGCCATCAGTGACCATGCCTACGAGCAGTACTTC	CAISDHAYEQYF
TRBV20-1	TRBJ2-1	many	-	TGCAGTGCCCCAAGGAGCCCTAGCTCCTACAATGAGCAGTTCTTC	CSAPRSPSSYNEQFF
TRBV28	TRBJ1-2	many	-	TGTGCCAGCGGCTTTTATGGCTACACCTTC	CASGFYGYTF
TRBV5-1	TRBJ2-1	many	-	TGCGCCAGCAGCTTGGACCGCGAGCAGTTCTTC	CASSLDREQFF
TRBV5-1	TRBJ2-3	-	-	TGCGCCAGCACGAAAGGACAGACCACAGATACGCAGTATTTT	CASTKGQTTDTQYF
TRBV11-2	TRBJ2-5	few	-	TGTGCCAGCAGCTTAATGGGGGTTGGAGAGACCCAGTACTTC	CASSLMGVGETQYF
TRBV7-3	TRBJ2-1	many	-	TGTGCCAGCAGCTTAAATTGGGCTAGCTTGCACAATGAGCAGTTCTTC	CASSLNWASLHNEQFF
TRBV7-8	TRBJ2-3	many	-	TGTGCCAGCAGCTTAACCGTCGGGGCAGATACGCAGTATTTT	CASSLTVGADTQYF
TRBV5-1	TRBJ1-6	many	-	TGCGCCAGCAGCTTGGACGGGGCGAGTTCACCCCTCCACTTT	CASSLDGASSPLHF
TRBV5-1	TRBJ1-6	-	-	TGCGCCAGCAGCTTGGGGGCTGACAATTCTGCGACTTCACCCCTCCACTTT	CASSLGADNSATSPLHF
TRBV7-6	TRBJ2-2	many	-	TGTGCCAGCAGCCCCTGGAGAGGAAATACCGGGGAGCTGTTTTTT	CASSPWRGNTGELFF
TRBV12-3/TRBV12-4	TRBJ1-2	many	-	TGTGCCAGCAGCCCCGCTGGGGAGGACTATGGCTACACCTTC	CASSPAGEDYGYTF
TRBV10-3	TRBJ2-3	-	-	TGTGCCATCAGTGAGTCAATGGCTAGCGGCACAGATACGCAGTATTTT	CAISESMASGTDTQYF
TRBV5-6	TRBJ2-3	few	TRBD2	TGTGCCAGCAGCCTGCTGGGTAGCGGGGGGTTGGGAGATACGCAGTATTTT	CASSLLGSGGLGDTQYF
TRBV6-2/TRBV6-3	TRBJ2-7	-	TRBD2	TGTGCCAGCCAAAGCGGGGGTTTTTCCTACGAGCAGTACTTC	CASQSGGFSYEQYF